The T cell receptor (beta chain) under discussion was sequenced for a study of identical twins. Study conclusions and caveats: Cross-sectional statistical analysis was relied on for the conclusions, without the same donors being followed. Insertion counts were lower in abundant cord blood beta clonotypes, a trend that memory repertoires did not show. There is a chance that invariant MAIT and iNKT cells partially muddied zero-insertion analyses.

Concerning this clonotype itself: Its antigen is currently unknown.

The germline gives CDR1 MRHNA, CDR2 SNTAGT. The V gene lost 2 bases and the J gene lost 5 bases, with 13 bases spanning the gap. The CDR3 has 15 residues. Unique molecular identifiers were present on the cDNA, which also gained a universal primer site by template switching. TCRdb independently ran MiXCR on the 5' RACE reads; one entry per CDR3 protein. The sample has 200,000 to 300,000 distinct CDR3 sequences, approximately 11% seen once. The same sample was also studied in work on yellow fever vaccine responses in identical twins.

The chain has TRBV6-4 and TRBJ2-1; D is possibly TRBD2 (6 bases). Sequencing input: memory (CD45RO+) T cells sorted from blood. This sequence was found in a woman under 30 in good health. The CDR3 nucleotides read TGTGCCAGCAGTGACGGGGTAGCGGCCCACAATGAGCAGTTCTTC. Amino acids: CASSDGVAAHNEQFF.